The 9 T cell receptor beta chains presented below share a single source sample, sequenced in a study of lymphopenia after photon versus proton radiotherapy. Sequenced by immunoSEQ multiplex PCR; TCRdb stores in-frame clones only, minus some. The sample has 70,000 to 95,000 clones, about 86% seen once. The input for sequencing was peripheral blood, taken from a patient treated with proton-based radiotherapy. These TCRs come from a man in his 60s with pancreatic cancer.

This clone was seen only once. The chain joins TRBV29-1 to TRBJ2-3; possibly TRBD2 for D (6 bases). From germline, CDR1 is SQVTM and CDR2 ANQGSEA. CDR3 length: 12 residues. The V and J ends lost 5 bases and 6 bases respectively, with 12 bases between them. CDR3 sequence (DNA): TGCAGCGTTAGGGCGGGAACGGATACGCAGTATTTT. It is translated as CSVRAGTDTQYF.

The gene calls are TRBV14 and TRBJ2-1; TRBD1 or TRBD2 may be the D gene (7 bases each). CDR1 and CDR2 from the germline V gene are SGHDN and FVKESK. Trimming left V 1 base short and J 8 bases short, with 18 bases between. This CDR3 region has 16 residues. CDR3 sequence reads: CASSQVGGPGGDEQFF. The DNA for the CDR3 is TGTGCCAGCAGCCAAGTAGGGGGCCCGGGGGGCGATGAGCAGTTCTTC.

The chain has TRBV5-1 and TRBJ2-2; unclear D gene. Per the germline V gene, CDR1 is SGHRS and CDR2 is YFSETQ. V was clipped by 2 bases and J by 0 bases, with 5 bases between them. This CDR3 region has 14 residues. In nucleotides, the CDR3 is TGCGCCAGCAGCTTTATAGCGAACACCGGGGAGCTGTTTTTT. Protein: CASSFIANTGELFF.

The chain uses TRBV9 and TRBJ2-3; D perhaps matches TRBD2 (6 bases). The CDR3 is 15 residues long. Germline CDR1 reads SGDLS; CDR2 reads YYNGEE. Trimming stripped 3 bases from V and 1 base from J, with 12 bases between. CDR3 in amino acids: CASSETGTGTDTQYF. The CDR3 coding sequence is TGTGCCAGCAGCGAAACCGGGACTGGCACAGATACGCAGTATTTT.

The gene calls are TRBV5-6 and TRBJ2-1; D perhaps matches TRBD1 (5 bases). V lost 2 bases and J lost 5, with 8 bases in between. Germline CDR1 reads SGHDT; CDR2 reads YYEEEE. This CDR3 contains 13 residues. CDR3 DNA sequence: TGTGCCAGCAGCTTCGACAGAGACAATGAGCAGTTCTTC. This sequence encodes CASSFDRDNEQFF.

This clone occurred a few times. The germline gene is not matched at one end of the junction; a read error may be the cause. The chain carries TRBV30 and TRBJ1-2; the D gene is possibly TRBD1 (5 bases). CDR1 is GTSNPN and CDR2 is SVGIG in the germline V gene (reference sequence). The length of the CDR3 is 16 residues. CDR3 in amino acids: CAWSVTPLRGNNGYTF. CDR3 bases: TGTGCCTGGAGTGTAACCCCCCTGAGGGGTAACAATGGCTACACCTTC. Filled out from reference TRBV30 and TRBJ1-2, the complete variable domain reads SQTIHQWPATLVQPVGSPLSLECTVEGTSNPNLYWYRQAAGRGLQLLFYSVGIGQISSEVPQNLSASRPQDRQFILSSKKLLLSDSGFYLCAWSVTPLRGNNGYTFGSGTRLTVV.

This chain uses TRBV7-6 with TRBJ2-7; D perhaps matches TRBD1 (5 bases). Germline V gives CDR1 SGHVS, CDR2 FNYEAQ. The CDR3 runs 14 residues. Trimming removed 3 bases at V and 2 bases at J, with 11 bases between. For the CDR3, the DNA is TGTGCCAGCAGCTTGACTGACAGAGCCTACGAGCAGTACTTC. It translates to CASSLTDRAYEQYF.

This sequence joins TRBV19 and TRBJ2-7; a possible D gene is TRBD1 (5 bases). This CDR3 contains 11 residues. V lost 6 bases and J lost 6, with 9 bases in between. The germline V gene encodes CDR1 LNHDA and CDR2 SQIVND (reference sequence). CDR3 residues: CASSSGFEQYF. CDR3 nucleotides: TGTGCCAGTAGCTCAGGGTTCGAGCAGTACTTC.

This clone was detected only once. The V call is TRBV28, the J call TRBJ1-2; the match to TRBD1 covers 8 bases. After removal of 4 bases from V and 13 bases from J, the junction contained 8 bases not matched to a gene. The CDR3 has 12 residues. Germline CDR1 and CDR2: MDHEN and SYDVKM. The CDR3 here is CASSSSKQGGTF. The CDR3 DNA sequence: TGTGCCAGCAGTTCGTCGAAACAGGGGGGCACCTTC.